The 29 T cell receptor beta chains listed next were all sequenced from one sample in a study of T cell changes during pregnancy in multiple sclerosis. Data came from immunoSEQ multiplex PCR; TCRdb stores just in-frame clones and leaves some out. The table has roughly 34,000 clones, under 95% seen once. Specimen: CD4+ T cells from peripheral blood mononuclear cells, collected in the second trimester of pregnancy. The receptors derive from a female donor in good health, enrolled as a control in a pregnancy study.

The chain couples TRBV5-5 to TRBJ1-1; 7 bases agree with TRBD1. Germline CDR1 and CDR2: SGHKS and YYEKEE (reference sequence). The V gene end was trimmed by 0 bases and the J gene end by 0 bases; junction bases not matched to a gene: 5. CDR3 size: 16 residues. CDR3 DNA sequence: TGTGCCAGCAGCTTGGCCGGCGGACAGGTGAACACTGAAGCTTTCTTT. Its translation: CASSLAGGQVNTEAFF.

V and J are TRBV30 and TRBJ1-5; D call uncertain. The germline V gene has CDR1 GTSNPN and CDR2 SVGIG (reference sequence). Trimming took 3 bases from V and 2 from J, leaving 14 bases between them. This CDR3 spans 15 amino acids. Here the CDR3 DNA reads TGTGCCTGGAGCCGGGGTACAGCGGGCAATCAGCCCCAGCATTTT. Residues: CAWSRGTAGNQPQHF.

The rearrangement links TRBV9 to TRBJ2-1; 9 positions agree with TRBD1. V shed 3 bases and J 7 bases; nucleotides not matched to a gene: 11. Germline V gives CDR1 SGDLS, CDR2 YYNGEE. The CDR3 has 16 amino acids. This CDR3 is CASSEGPGQGMNEQFF. The DNA for the CDR3 is TGTGCCAGCAGCGAGGGTCCGGGACAGGGTATGAATGAGCAGTTCTTC.

The gene calls are TRBV19 and TRBJ2-7; D is uncertain. Germline V gives CDR1 LNHDA, CDR2 SQIVND (reference sequence). V lost 6 bases and J lost 1, with 13 bases in between. The CDR3 covers 14 residues. The CDR3 sequence is CASSLLGSSYEQYF. Here the CDR3 DNA reads TGTGCCAGTAGCCTCCTGGGCTCATCCTACGAGCAGTACTTC.

The DNA for the CDR3 is TGTGCCAGCTCACCTGGGGAGAACTATGGCTACACCTTC. It yields the protein CASSPGENYGYTF. The chain is built from TRBV18 and TRBJ1-2; unclear D gene. Trimming cost V 3 bases and J 2 bases, with 7 bases left between them. The CDR3 consists of 13 residues. CDR1 is KGHSH, CDR2 LQKENI, per germline.

The CDR3 region is CASSLDRNYGYTF. The DNA of the CDR3 is TGCGCCAGCAGCTTGGACAGGAACTATGGCTACACCTTC. The V and J genes are TRBV5-1 and TRBJ1-2, with a tentative D call TRBD1 (5 bases). The CDR3 loop spans 13 amino acids. Germline V gene lookup returns CDR1 SGHRS and CDR2 YFSETQ. V lost 0 bases and J lost 2, with 5 bases in between.

V gene TRBV5-6 combines with J gene TRBJ1-2; D may be TRBD1 (6 bases). This CDR3 comprises 14 residues. The V end was cut by 0 bases, the J end by 2 bases, with 8 bases between. Per the germline V gene, CDR1 is SGHDT and CDR2 is YYEEEE. The CDR3 DNA reads as TGTGCCAGCAGCTTGGCGGGACAAAACTATGGCTACACCTTC. Translation gives CASSLAGQNYGYTF.

J is TRBJ1-2 and V is TRBV27; the match to TRBD1 covers 7 bases. The CDR3 extends over 12 amino acids. Germline V CDR1 and CDR2: MNHEY, SMNVEV (reference sequence). V shed 8 bases and J 4 bases; nucleotides not matched to a gene: 4. The CDR3 sequence is CASGGQLYGYTF. The CDR3 nucleotides read TGTGCCAGCGGGGGACAGCTCTATGGCTACACCTTC.

This chain connects TRBV5-4 to TRBJ1-2; D perhaps matches TRBD1 (5 bases). Trimming cost V 9 bases and J 0 bases, with 15 bases left between them. This CDR3 spans 14 amino acids. The germline gives CDR1 SGHNT, CDR2 YYREEE (reference sequence). The CDR3 DNA sequence: TGTGCCACTAGCGAGGGACTAGCTAACTATGGCTACACCTTC. Its protein product is CATSEGLANYGYTF.

This chain connects TRBV19 to TRBJ2-5, with D tentatively TRBD1 (5 bases). The V gene's germline CDR1 is LNHDA and CDR2 SQIVND (reference sequence). The CDR3 is made up of 18 amino acids. V shed 5 bases and J shed 0 bases, with 22 bases lying between them. This CDR3 reads CASSVNTEQAKYQETQYF. The CDR3 DNA sequence: TGTGCCAGTAGTGTCAATACGGAACAGGCCAAGTACCAAGAGACCCAGTACTTC.

This clone occurred once. The rearrangement uses TRBV27 and TRBJ1-2; 8 nucleotides match TRBD1. This CDR3 spans 15 amino acids. The V and J ends lost 4 bases and 8 bases, in that order; junction bases with no gene match: 12. CDR1 is MNHEY and CDR2 is SMNVEV in the germline V gene (reference sequence). CDR3 in DNA: TGTGCCAGCAGTTCCCTTTTACAGGGGGGAAGCGGCTACACCTTC. Protein: CASSSLLQGGSGYTF.

V gene TRBV5-4 combines with J gene TRBJ2-1; TRBD1 matches at 10 bases. In germline, CDR1 is SGHNT, CDR2 YYREEE (reference sequence). The CDR3 loop spans 16 amino acids. J was trimmed by 6 bases and V by 4 bases; bases with no gene match: 10. The CDR3 reads CASSGPTGGIGNEQFF. DNA of the CDR3: TGTGCCAGCAGCGGGCCGACAGGGGGCATCGGCAATGAGCAGTTCTTC.

V gene TRBV11-2 combines with J gene TRBJ2-7, with 9 bases lining up with TRBD2. This CDR3 has 15 amino acids. The germline gives CDR1 SGHAT, CDR2 FQNNGV. The ends lost 3 bases at V and 1 base at J; junction bases unmatched: 4. CDR3 sequence (DNA): TGTGCCAGCAGCTTTACTAGCGGGTCGTCCTACGAGCAGTACTTC. This sequence encodes CASSFTSGSSYEQYF.

This clone was seen only a few times. The chain couples TRBV5-4 to TRBJ2-3, with D maybe TRBD1 (5 bases). V was trimmed by 4 bases and J by 1 base, leaving 16 bases between them. In germline, CDR1 is SGHNT, CDR2 YYREEE (reference sequence). CDR3 size: 16 residues. The CDR3 loop reads CASSGKPWGGTDTQYF. The CDR3 region has the DNA TGTGCCAGCAGCGGCAAGCCTTGGGGCGGCACAGATACGCAGTATTTT.

The chain recombines TRBV11-2 with TRBJ1-1, with 9 bases that match TRBD1. The V gene end was trimmed by 4 bases and the J gene end by 7 bases; junction bases not matched to a gene: 7. This CDR3 has 14 amino acids. Per germline, CDR1 SGHAT and CDR2 FQNNGV. The CDR3 reads CASSSRTGGVEAFF. The CDR3 DNA reads TGTGCCAGCAGCTCCCGCACAGGGGGCGTTGAAGCTTTCTTT. Drawing the rest from reference TRBV11-2 and TRBJ1-1, the complete variable domain is EAGVAQSPRYKIIEKRQSVAFWCNPISGHATLYWYQQILGQGPKLLIQFQNNGVVDDSQLPKDRFSAERLKGVDSTLKIQPAKLEDSAVYLCASSSRTGGVEAFFGQGTRLTVV.

The gene calls are TRBV9 and TRBJ2-6, with 7 bases aligning to TRBD1. The CDR3 runs 16 residues. V lost 3 bases and J lost 0; bases outside the gene matches: 3. Per germline, CDR1 SGDLS and CDR2 YYNGEE. The CDR3: CASSADRASGANVLTF. The CDR3 region has the DNA TGTGCCAGCAGCGCCGACAGGGCCTCTGGGGCCAACGTCCTGACTTTC.

V is TRBV5-1 and J is TRBJ2-5; 9 bases line up with TRBD2. Germline CDR1 is SGHRS and CDR2 is YFSETQ. The CDR3 totals 15 residues. The ends lost 0 bases at V and 4 bases at J; junction bases unmatched: 4. CDR3 sequence (DNA): TGCGCCAGCAGCTTGGTACCTAGCGGGGTAGAGACCCAGTACTTC. Translating gives CASSLVPSGVETQYF.

The chain couples TRBV18 to TRBJ1-2, with D perhaps TRBD1 (5 bases). CDR1 is KGHSH and CDR2 is LQKENI in the germline V gene. This CDR3 spans 14 amino acids. V lost 2 bases to trimming and J lost 2 bases, with 9 bases between them. The CDR3 sequence: CASSPAGSNYGYTF. The CDR3 region has the DNA TGTGCCAGCTCACCAGCAGGGTCGAACTATGGCTACACCTTC.

V usage is TRBV7-2 and J usage is TRBJ2-4; 7 bases match TRBD2. The CDR3 runs 16 residues. CDR1 and CDR2 from the germline V gene are SGHTA and FQGNSA. Trimming took 5 bases from V and 0 from J; bases not matched to a gene: 7. In DNA, the CDR3 is TGTGCCAGCAGCCGCATTAGCGGGTTAGCCAAAAACATTCAGTACTTC. Encoded protein: CASSRISGLAKNIQYF.

This clone was seen only a few times. The rearrangement joins TRBV11-2 to TRBJ2-7; D uncertain. The V gene lost 6 bases and the J gene lost 2 bases, with 5 bases spanning the gap. Germline V gene lookup returns CDR1 SGHAT and CDR2 FQNNGV. The CDR3 is 11 residues long. The CDR3 loop reads CASRSTYEQYF. The CDR3 DNA reads as TGTGCCAGCAGGTCAACCTACGAGCAGTACTTC.

V is TRBV7-2 and J is TRBJ2-5, with 13 bases matching TRBD2. Per the germline V gene, CDR1 is SGHTA and CDR2 is FQGNSA. The V and J ends lost 4 bases and 5 bases, in that order; junction bases with no gene match: 4. The CDR3 loop spans 15 amino acids. CDR3 region: CASSSLLAGGETQYF. CDR3 sequence (DNA): TGTGCCAGCAGCTCTCTACTAGCGGGGGGGGAGACCCAGTACTTC.

The chain has TRBV6-5 and TRBJ1-6; perhaps TRBD1 as D (6 bases). This CDR3 has 16 amino acids. V was shortened by 2 bases and J by 7 bases, with 15 bases between the two germline ends. In germline, CDR1 is MNHEY, CDR2 SVGAGI. The CDR3 region is CASSYESGTRNSPLHF. In DNA form, the CDR3 reads TGTGCCAGCAGTTACGAATCCGGGACAAGAAATTCACCCCTCCACTTT.

The chain links TRBV19 to TRBJ1-1; weak D call: TRBD1 (6 bases). Trimming took off 5 bases at V and 7 bases at J, with 20 bases between the two ends. This CDR3 is 15 amino acids long. The germline CDR1 and CDR2 sequences are LNHDA and SQIVND (reference sequence). This chain's CDR3 is CASSLSGGGRDEAFF. For the CDR3, the DNA is TGTGCCAGTAGTCTTTCGGGGGGCGGGCGGGATGAAGCTTTCTTT.

The V and J genes are TRBV2 and TRBJ2-1; D is possibly TRBD1 (5 bases). V was pared by 3 bases and J by 9 bases, with 6 bases between. The CDR3 loop spans 11 amino acids. CDR1 is SNHLY, CDR2 FYNNEI, per germline. CDR3 loop: CASSEGREQFF. The CDR3 DNA follows: TGTGCCAGCAGTGAGGGGCGTGAGCAGTTCTTC.

The chain joins TRBV4-1 to TRBJ1-2, with D possibly being TRBD1 (6 bases). This CDR3 region has 15 residues. V dropped 4 bases and J dropped 2 bases, with 14 bases sitting between them. The germline V gene encodes CDR1 MGHRA and CDR2 YSYEKL. CDR3 in amino acids: CASSLRTAGNYGYTF. Written as DNA, the CDR3 is TGCGCCAGCAGCCTACGGACAGCGGGGAACTATGGCTACACCTTC.

The genes are TRBV19 and TRBJ2-7, with TRBD2 matching over 9 bases. This CDR3 contains 16 residues. J lost 5 bases, V lost 3 bases, and 11 bases had no gene match. Germline-derived CDR1 and CDR2 are LNHDA and SQIVND (reference sequence). Here the CDR3 reads CASSILGRGGPNEQYF. Here the CDR3 DNA reads TGTGCCAGTAGTATTTTGGGGCGGGGGGGCCCCAACGAGCAGTACTTC.

This chain uses TRBV27 with TRBJ2-6, with 9 bases fitting TRBD2. The V gene end was trimmed by 4 bases and the J gene end by 2 bases; junction bases not matched to a gene: 12. CDR3 length: 19 amino acids. Germline V gene data show CDR1 as MNHEY and CDR2 as SMNVEV (reference sequence). The CDR3 region is CASSWETSGTFPGANVLTF. The CDR3 DNA reads TGTGCCAGCAGTTGGGAGACTAGCGGCACCTTCCCTGGGGCCAACGTCCTGACTTTC.

V usage is TRBV30 and J usage is TRBJ2-7; TRBD1 is a possible D gene (6 bases). The V end lost 2 bases, the J end lost 2 bases, and 22 bases lay between the germline ends. CDR3 length equals 17 residues. The V gene's germline CDR1 is GTSNPN and CDR2 SVGIG (reference sequence). The CDR3 DNA sequence: TGTGCCTGGAGTTTAGGGCGTCGACAGGTCGGGGCCTACGAGCAGTACTTC. It translates to CAWSLGRRQVGAYEQYF.

This clone was seen more than once but under ten times. CDR3 in amino acids: CASSVDREYEQYF. CDR3 in DNA: TGTGCCAGTAGTGTGGACAGGGAATACGAGCAGTACTTC. The chain carries TRBV19 and TRBJ2-7, with TRBD1 identical over 8 bases. Germline V gene lookup returns CDR1 LNHDA and CDR2 SQIVND (reference sequence). CDR3 length equals 13 residues. V was pared by 5 bases and J by 4 bases, with 4 bases of the junction left unmatched.